A selection of T cell receptor beta chains follows, all from one sample in a study of cytomegalovirus exposure and HLA in healthy donors. Libraries were prepared by immunoSEQ multiplex PCR; TCRdb keeps only in-frame clonotypes and omits some of them. The sample lists roughly 97,000 clones, less than 10% occurring once. The sample comprised PBMCs. The receptors were gathered from a man in his fifties or sixties in good health and CMV-seropositive. The CDR3 runs from the conserved cysteine through the conserved F or W. The D gene is left open where the match is weak. Rows give clone size only sometimes, using once, few, many, or a class for an expanded clone.

v_gene: TRBV30; d_gene: NA; abundance: few; j_gene: TRBJ2-1; CDR3nt: TGTGCCTGGAGTGTCTTAGCGGCCTCGGATGAGCAGTTCTTC; CDR3aa: CAWSVLAASDEQFF
v_gene: TRBV30; d_gene: NA; abundance: few; j_gene: TRBJ1-1; CDR3nt: TGTGCCTCCTCGGGCACGAGGGCAGAGAACACTGAAGCTTTCTTT; CDR3aa: CASSGTRAENTEAFF
v_gene: TRBV11-3; d_gene: TRBD2; abundance: few; j_gene: TRBJ2-3; CDR3nt: TGTGCCAGCAGCTCCAAGGGTGGCGGGAGAGTTGACACAGATACGCAGTATTTT; CDR3aa: CASSSKGGGRVDTDTQYF
v_gene: TRBV6-6; d_gene: NA; abundance: few; j_gene: TRBJ2-3; CDR3nt: TGTGCCAGCAGTCGAATAGAATCGCAGTATTTT; CDR3aa: CASSRIESQYF
v_gene: TRBV28; d_gene: NA; abundance: few; j_gene: TRBJ1-2; CDR3nt: TGTGCCTCCGGCCGGGTCTTCGGCGGAGGCTACACCTTC; CDR3aa: CASGRVFGGGYTF
v_gene: TRBV19; d_gene: TRBD1; abundance: NA; j_gene: TRBJ2-5; CDR3nt: TGTGCCAGTAGTATAATAGGCAGGGGGTCACACGAGACCCAGTACTTC; CDR3aa: CASSIIGRGSHETQYF
v_gene: TRBV10-1; d_gene: NA; abundance: many; j_gene: TRBJ1-3; CDR3nt: TGCGCCAGCAGTGGAGGCTCTGGAAACACCATATATTTT; CDR3aa: CASSGGSGNTIYF
v_gene: TRBV28; d_gene: TRBD1; abundance: NA; j_gene: TRBJ2-6; CDR3nt: TGTGCCAGCAGCCGGACAGGGACTGGGGCCAACGTCCTGACTTTC; CDR3aa: CASSRTGTGANVLTF
v_gene: TRBV6-5; d_gene: NA; abundance: NA; j_gene: TRBJ2-1; CDR3nt: TGTGCCAGCGCCTCAGGTACTGTCTACAATGAGCAGTTCTTC; CDR3aa: CASASGTVYNEQFF
v_gene: TRBV6-1; d_gene: NA; abundance: NA; j_gene: TRBJ1-5; CDR3nt: TGTGCCAGCAGTGCTTATCAGCCCCAGCATTTT; CDR3aa: CASSAYQPQHF
v_gene: TRBV11-2; d_gene: NA; abundance: few; j_gene: TRBJ1-5; CDR3nt: TGTGCCAGCAGCTTAGCTGGGGGGGATCAGCCCCAGCATTTT; CDR3aa: CASSLAGGDQPQHF
v_gene: TRBV19; d_gene: NA; abundance: NA; j_gene: TRBJ2-3; CDR3nt: TGTGCCAGTAGTACTAGCCCCACAGATACGCAGTATTTT; CDR3aa: CASSTSPTDTQYF
v_gene: TRBV5-4; d_gene: TRBD2; abundance: few; j_gene: TRBJ2-2; CDR3nt: TGTGCCAGCAGCGGGACTAGCGGGAGAATTACCGGGGAGCTGTTTTTT; CDR3aa: CASSGTSGRITGELFF
v_gene: TRBV5-1; d_gene: TRBD2; abundance: NA; j_gene: TRBJ2-3; CDR3nt: TGCGCCAGCAGCGCCTTTACTAGCGGGAGCACAGATACGCAGTATTTT; CDR3aa: CASSAFTSGSTDTQYF
v_gene: TRBV9; d_gene: TRBD2; abundance: few; j_gene: TRBJ2-1; CDR3nt: TGTGCCAGCAGCGTAGGAGGGACTAGCTCCTACAATGAGCAGTTCTTC; CDR3aa: CASSVGGTSSYNEQFF
v_gene: TRBV29-1; d_gene: TRBD2; abundance: few; j_gene: TRBJ2-3; CDR3nt: TGCAGCGTTGAAGTCGCGGGGGAAGATACGCAGTATTTT; CDR3aa: CSVEVAGEDTQYF
v_gene: TRBV11-3; d_gene: TRBD1; abundance: NA; j_gene: TRBJ2-7; CDR3nt: TGTGCCAGCAGTTCAGGGGGCTCATCCTACGAGCAGTACTTC; CDR3aa: CASSSGGSSYEQYF
v_gene: TRBV5-1; d_gene: TRBD1; abundance: few; j_gene: TRBJ1-3; CDR3nt: TGCGCCAGCAGCTTCAGGACAGGGGAAAACACCATATATTTT; CDR3aa: CASSFRTGENTIYF
v_gene: TRBV19; d_gene: NA; abundance: NA; j_gene: TRBJ1-6; CDR3nt: TGTGCCAGTAGTCGCACAGGGTCTAATTCACCCCTCCACTTT; CDR3aa: CASSRTGSNSPLHF
v_gene: TRBV28; d_gene: TRBD1; abundance: NA; j_gene: TRBJ1-2; CDR3nt: TGTGCCAGCAGTTCCGAAGGACAGGGGTCCCACGGCTACACCTTC; CDR3aa: CASSSEGQGSHGYTF
v_gene: TRBV15; d_gene: TRBD1; abundance: few; j_gene: TRBJ2-1; CDR3nt: TGTGCCACCAGCAGCCGGACAGGGGGCGTGGTATATGAGCAGTTCTTC; CDR3aa: CATSSRTGGVVYEQFF
v_gene: TRBV7-8; d_gene: NA; abundance: few; j_gene: TRBJ1-2; CDR3nt: TGTGCCAGCAGCTCTAGAAGGGGCCAAGGCTACACCTTC; CDR3aa: CASSSRRGQGYTF
v_gene: TRBV5-1; d_gene: TRBD1; abundance: NA; j_gene: TRBJ2-7; CDR3nt: TGCGCCAGCAGCTCAAACACCCGGGACAGCCACGAGCAGTACTTC; CDR3aa: CASSSNTRDSHEQYF
v_gene: TRBV28; d_gene: TRBD2; abundance: NA; j_gene: TRBJ2-5; CDR3nt: TGTGCCAGAAGGAGCGGGAGATGTGAGACCCAGTACTTC; CDR3aa: CARRSGRCETQYF
v_gene: TRBV28; d_gene: NA; abundance: NA; j_gene: TRBJ1-1; CDR3nt: TGTGCCAGCAGTTTCTGGACAGAAGCTTTCTTT; CDR3aa: CASSFWTEAFF
v_gene: TRBV4-3; d_gene: TRBD2; abundance: NA; j_gene: TRBJ2-7; CDR3nt: TGCGCCAGCAGCCAACAACTAGGGACTAGCGGGAGTGTGTACGAGCAGTACTTC; CDR3aa: CASSQQLGTSGSVYEQYF
v_gene: TRBV4-2; d_gene: TRBD1; abundance: NA; j_gene: TRBJ2-7; CDR3nt: TGTGCCAGCAGCCAGTCCCCAGCTAGGACAGGGGGCACGTACGAGCAGTACTTC; CDR3aa: CASSQSPARTGGTYEQYF
v_gene: TRBV27; d_gene: TRBD2; abundance: NA; j_gene: TRBJ2-1; CDR3nt: TGTGCCAGCAGCCCGGGACTAGTCATGAATGAGCAGTTCTTC; CDR3aa: CASSPGLVMNEQFF
v_gene: TRBV5-8; d_gene: TRBD1; abundance: few; j_gene: TRBJ2-7; CDR3nt: TGTGCCAGCAGCCTGCCGGGACAGGGATTCTCCTACGAGCAGTACTTC; CDR3aa: CASSLPGQGFSYEQYF
v_gene: TRBV7-9; d_gene: TRBD1; abundance: few; j_gene: TRBJ1-4; CDR3nt: TGTGCCAGCAGCTTTACAGGGGGCCTGAATGAAAAACTGTTTTTT; CDR3aa: CASSFTGGLNEKLFF
v_gene: TRBV6-1; d_gene: TRBD2; abundance: NA; j_gene: TRBJ2-7; CDR3nt: TGTGCCAGCAGTGAGGCGGGACTAGCGTATTACGAGCAGTACTTC; CDR3aa: CASSEAGLAYYEQYF
v_gene: TRBV5-1; d_gene: TRBD1; abundance: few; j_gene: TRBJ1-2; CDR3nt: TGCGCCAGCAGCAGAACGGACAGGCTCGCTAACTATGGCTACACCTTC; CDR3aa: CASSRTDRLANYGYTF
v_gene: TRBV27; d_gene: TRBD2; abundance: few; j_gene: TRBJ2-7; CDR3nt: TGTGCCAGCAGTTTAACTGGACTAGCCTACGAGCAGTACTTC; CDR3aa: CASSLTGLAYEQYF
v_gene: TRBV19; d_gene: NA; abundance: few; j_gene: TRBJ2-2; CDR3nt: TGTGCCAGTAGCCCCGGGAAAGTCCTAGGAAACACCGGGGAGCTGTTTTTT; CDR3aa: CASSPGKVLGNTGELFF
v_gene: TRBV30; d_gene: NA; abundance: few; j_gene: TRBJ2-2; CDR3nt: TGTGCCTGGGAGTTGGTACAGGAAAGGAACACCGGGGAGCTGTTTTTT; CDR3aa: CAWELVQERNTGELFF
v_gene: TRBV30; d_gene: TRBD1; abundance: NA; j_gene: TRBJ1-6; CDR3nt: TGTGCCTTCGCCGGGACAGGGCTCGGTTCACCCCTCCACTTT; CDR3aa: CAFAGTGLGSPLHF
v_gene: TRBV5-1; d_gene: TRBD1; abundance: NA; j_gene: TRBJ1-2; CDR3nt: TGCGCCAGCAGCTCACCGGGACAGGGAAGATATGGCTACACCTTC; CDR3aa: CASSSPGQGRYGYTF
v_gene: TRBV7-9; d_gene: NA; abundance: NA; j_gene: TRBJ1-4; CDR3nt: TGTGCCAGCAGCTTAATCGGCGGTAATGAAAAACTGTTTTTT; CDR3aa: CASSLIGGNEKLFF
v_gene: TRBV11-3; d_gene: NA; abundance: NA; j_gene: TRBJ2-1; CDR3nt: TGTGCCAGCAGCTTGACTAGTCTCGCACCCCACAATGAGCAGTTCTTC; CDR3aa: CASSLTSLAPHNEQFF
v_gene: TRBV5-1; d_gene: NA; abundance: few; j_gene: TRBJ1-6; CDR3nt: TGCGCCAGCAGCTTAGAGGGGGGGAGTTCACCCCTCCACTTT; CDR3aa: CASSLEGGSSPLHF
v_gene: TRBV30; d_gene: NA; abundance: NA; j_gene: TRBJ2-3; CDR3nt: TGTGCCTGGAGTGTAGACCCAGGGCCCGTAGATACGCAGTATTTT; CDR3aa: CAWSVDPGPVDTQYF
v_gene: TRBV6-5; d_gene: NA; abundance: NA; j_gene: TRBJ2-7; CDR3nt: TGTGCCAGCAGTTCTCGCGGGACAGACTACGAGCAGTACTTC; CDR3aa: CASSSRGTDYEQYF
v_gene: TRBV18; d_gene: NA; abundance: NA; j_gene: TRBJ1-5; CDR3nt: TGTGCCAGCTCACCAGGGATGACAGGCAATCAGCCCCAGCATTTT; CDR3aa: CASSPGMTGNQPQHF
v_gene: TRBV29-1; d_gene: NA; abundance: few; j_gene: TRBJ1-1; CDR3nt: TGCAGCGTTGAACCACAGAACACTGAAGCTTTCTTT; CDR3aa: CSVEPQNTEAFF
v_gene: TRBV27; d_gene: TRBD1; abundance: few; j_gene: TRBJ1-5; CDR3nt: TGTGCCAGCAGTCCCAGGGGGACCCAGGGTCAGCCCCAGCATTTT; CDR3aa: CASSPRGTQGQPQHF
v_gene: TRBV15; d_gene: NA; abundance: NA; j_gene: TRBJ2-1; CDR3nt: TGTGCCACCAGCACCTTAACGGGGTCTGGTGCCTACAATGAGCAGTTCTTC; CDR3aa: CATSTLTGSGAYNEQFF
v_gene: TRBV27; d_gene: TRBD1; abundance: few; j_gene: TRBJ1-5; CDR3nt: TGTGCCAGCAGTTGGACAGGGGGTGTGGGTCAGCCCCAGCATTTT; CDR3aa: CASSWTGGVGQPQHF
v_gene: TRBV9; d_gene: TRBD1; abundance: NA; j_gene: TRBJ2-7; CDR3nt: TGTGCCAGCAGCTGGGGACAGGTTAACCACGAGCAGTACTTC; CDR3aa: CASSWGQVNHEQYF
v_gene: TRBV5-6; d_gene: NA; abundance: NA; j_gene: TRBJ2-1; CDR3nt: TGTGCCAGCAGGATAAGACAGCTACAGGGCAATGAGCAGTTCTTC; CDR3aa: CASRIRQLQGNEQFF
v_gene: TRBV7-2; d_gene: TRBD2; abundance: few; j_gene: TRBJ2-1; CDR3nt: TGTGCCAGCAGCTCTGGACTAGCGGGAATAGGGGAGCAGTTCTTC; CDR3aa: CASSSGLAGIGEQFF
v_gene: TRBV11-2; d_gene: NA; abundance: many; j_gene: TRBJ1-6; CDR3nt: TGTGCCAGCAGCCCCCCGGGGGGCTATTCACCCCTCCACTTT; CDR3aa: CASSPPGGYSPLHF
v_gene: TRBV28; d_gene: NA; abundance: few; j_gene: TRBJ1-6; CDR3nt: TGTGCCAGCAGTTTTCTGGGCTCACCCCTCCACTTT; CDR3aa: CASSFLGSPLHF
v_gene: TRBV28; d_gene: NA; abundance: NA; j_gene: TRBJ1-5; CDR3nt: TGTGCCAGCAGTTTACTGGACAGAGTGGGCCAGCCCCAGCATTTT; CDR3aa: CASSLLDRVGQPQHF
v_gene: TRBV4-1; d_gene: TRBD1; abundance: few; j_gene: TRBJ1-2; CDR3nt: TGCGCCAGCAGCCATACAGGGGGCGCAAATAACTATGGCTACACCTTC; CDR3aa: CASSHTGGANNYGYTF
v_gene: TRBV5-6; d_gene: NA; abundance: many; j_gene: TRBJ2-6; CDR3nt: TGTGCCAGCAGCTTACGTCGGTCCTCTGGGGCCAACGTCCTGACTTTC; CDR3aa: CASSLRRSSGANVLTF
v_gene: TRBV19; d_gene: NA; abundance: few; j_gene: TRBJ2-2; CDR3nt: TGTGCCTCCCGTCCAGACAGGCGACCTAACACCGGGGAGCTGTTTTTT; CDR3aa: CASRPDRRPNTGELFF
v_gene: TRBV6-1; d_gene: TRBD1; abundance: NA; j_gene: TRBJ2-1; CDR3nt: TGTGCCAGCAGTGAAGCCCTGGGAAGGACAGGGGGTTACAATGAGCAGTTCTTC; CDR3aa: CASSEALGRTGGYNEQFF